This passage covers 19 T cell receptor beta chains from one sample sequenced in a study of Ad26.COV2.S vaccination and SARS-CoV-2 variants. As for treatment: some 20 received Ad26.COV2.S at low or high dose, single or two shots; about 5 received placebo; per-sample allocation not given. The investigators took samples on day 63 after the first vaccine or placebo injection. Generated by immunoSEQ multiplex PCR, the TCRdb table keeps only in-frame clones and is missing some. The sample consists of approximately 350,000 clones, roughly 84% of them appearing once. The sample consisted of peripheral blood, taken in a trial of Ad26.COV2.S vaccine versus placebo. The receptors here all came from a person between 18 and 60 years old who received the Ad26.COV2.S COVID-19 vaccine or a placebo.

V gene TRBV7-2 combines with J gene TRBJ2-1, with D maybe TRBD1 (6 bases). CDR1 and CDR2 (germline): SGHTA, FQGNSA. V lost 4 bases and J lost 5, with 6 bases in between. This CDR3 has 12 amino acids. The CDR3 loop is CASSWTDNEQFF. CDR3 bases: TGTGCCAGCAGCTGGACAGACAATGAGCAGTTCTTC.

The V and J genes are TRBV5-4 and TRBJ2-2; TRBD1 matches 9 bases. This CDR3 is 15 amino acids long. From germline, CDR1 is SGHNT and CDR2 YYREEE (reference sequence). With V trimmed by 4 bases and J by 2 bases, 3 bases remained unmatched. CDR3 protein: CASSMDRGNTGELFF. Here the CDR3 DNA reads TGTGCCAGCAGCATGGACAGGGGTAACACCGGGGAGCTGTTTTTT. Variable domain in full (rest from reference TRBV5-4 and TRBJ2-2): ETGVTQSPTHLIKTRGQQVTLRCSSQSGHNTVSWYQQALGQGPQFIFQYYREEENGRGNFPPRFSGLQFPNYSSELNVNALELDDSALYLCASSMDRGNTGELFFGEGSRLTVL.

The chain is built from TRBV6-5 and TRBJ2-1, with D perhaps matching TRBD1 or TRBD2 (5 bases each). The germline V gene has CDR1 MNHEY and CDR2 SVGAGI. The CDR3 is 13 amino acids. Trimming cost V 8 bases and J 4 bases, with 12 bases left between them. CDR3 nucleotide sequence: TGTGCCAGCGTCAGGGAGTCTTACAATGAGCAGTTCTTC. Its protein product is CASVRESYNEQFF.

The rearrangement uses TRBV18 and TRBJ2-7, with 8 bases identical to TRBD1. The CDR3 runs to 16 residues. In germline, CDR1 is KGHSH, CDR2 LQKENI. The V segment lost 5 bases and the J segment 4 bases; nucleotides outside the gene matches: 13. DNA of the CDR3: TGTGCCAGCTCATCCCGGGACAGGCTCCGGTGGTACGAGCAGTACTTC. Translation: CASSSRDRLRWYEQYF.

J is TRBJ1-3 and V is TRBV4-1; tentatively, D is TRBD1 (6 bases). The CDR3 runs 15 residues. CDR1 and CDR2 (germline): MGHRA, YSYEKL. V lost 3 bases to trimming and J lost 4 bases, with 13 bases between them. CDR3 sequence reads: CASSQPTGIGNTIYF. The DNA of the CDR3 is TGCGCCAGCAGCCAGCCAACAGGGATAGGAAACACCATATATTTT.

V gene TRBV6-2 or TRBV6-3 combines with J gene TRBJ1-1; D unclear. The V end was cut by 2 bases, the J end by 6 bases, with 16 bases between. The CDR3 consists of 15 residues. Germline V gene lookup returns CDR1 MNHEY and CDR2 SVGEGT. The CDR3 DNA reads TGTGCCAGCAGTTACGATAGGAACAGAGGATCTGAAGCTTTCTTT. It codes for CASSYDRNRGSEAFF.

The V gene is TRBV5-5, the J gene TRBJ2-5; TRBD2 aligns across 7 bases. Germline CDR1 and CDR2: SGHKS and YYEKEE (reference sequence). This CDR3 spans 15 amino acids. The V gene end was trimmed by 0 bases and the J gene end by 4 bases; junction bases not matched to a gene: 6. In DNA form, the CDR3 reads TGTGCCAGCAGCTTGGGGGACGCGGGGGTAGAGACCCAGTACTTC. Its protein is CASSLGDAGVETQYF. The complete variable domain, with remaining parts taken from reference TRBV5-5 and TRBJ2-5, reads DAGVTQSPTHLIKTRGQQVTLRCSPISGHKSVSWYQQVLGQGPQFIFQYYEKEERGRGNFPDRFSARQFPNYSSELNVNALLLGDSALYLCASSLGDAGVETQYFGPGTRLLVL.

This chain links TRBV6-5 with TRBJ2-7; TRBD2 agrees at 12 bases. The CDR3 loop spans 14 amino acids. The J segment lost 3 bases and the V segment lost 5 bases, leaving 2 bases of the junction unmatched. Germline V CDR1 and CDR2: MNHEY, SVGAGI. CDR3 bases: TGTGCCAGCAGTCGGACTAGCGGGGACTACGAGCAGTACTTC. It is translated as CASSRTSGDYEQYF.

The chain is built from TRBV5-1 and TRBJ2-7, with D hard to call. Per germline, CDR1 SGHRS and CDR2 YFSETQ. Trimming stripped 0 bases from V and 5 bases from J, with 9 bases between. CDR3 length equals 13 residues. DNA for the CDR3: TGCGCCAGCAGCTTGGCCGCTGGTGACGAGCAGTACTTC. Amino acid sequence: CASSLAAGDEQYF.

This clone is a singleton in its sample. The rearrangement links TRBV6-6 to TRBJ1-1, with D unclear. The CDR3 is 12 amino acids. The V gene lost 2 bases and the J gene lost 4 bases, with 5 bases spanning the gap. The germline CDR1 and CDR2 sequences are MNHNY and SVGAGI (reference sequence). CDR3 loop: CASSYAATEAFF. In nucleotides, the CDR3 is TGTGCCAGCAGTTACGCAGCCACTGAAGCTTTCTTT.

CDR3 nucleotides: TGTGCCAGCAGTTACCTACCGACTAGCGGGGGGAACAATGAGCAGTTCTTC. It codes for CASSYLPTSGGNNEQFF. V and J are TRBV6-2 or TRBV6-3 and TRBJ2-1, with 13 bases aligning to TRBD2. The CDR3 runs 17 residues. The germline CDR1 and CDR2 sequences are MNHEY and SVGEGT. Losses at the gene ends were 2 bases for V and 5 bases for J; bases not matched to a gene: 6.

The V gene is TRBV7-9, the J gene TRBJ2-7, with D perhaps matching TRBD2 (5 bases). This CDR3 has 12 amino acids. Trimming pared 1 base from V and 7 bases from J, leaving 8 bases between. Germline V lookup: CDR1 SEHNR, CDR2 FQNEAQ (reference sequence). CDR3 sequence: CASSLGGWEQYF. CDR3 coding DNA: TGTGCCAGCAGCTTAGGCGGGTGGGAGCAGTACTTC.

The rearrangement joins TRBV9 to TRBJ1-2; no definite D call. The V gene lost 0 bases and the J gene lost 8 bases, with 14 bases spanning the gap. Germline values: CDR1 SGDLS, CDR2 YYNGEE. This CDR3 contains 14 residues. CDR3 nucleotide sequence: TGTGCCAGCAGCGTAGCCTACAGCCCAAGAGGCTACACCTTC. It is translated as CASSVAYSPRGYTF.

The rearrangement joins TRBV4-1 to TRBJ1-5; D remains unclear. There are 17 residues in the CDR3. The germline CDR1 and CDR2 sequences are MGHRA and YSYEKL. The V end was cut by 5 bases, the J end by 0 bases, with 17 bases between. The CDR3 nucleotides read TGCGCCAGCAGCGCGCTGGGAGAACGTTATAGCAATCAGCCCCAGCATTTT. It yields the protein CASSALGERYSNQPQHF.

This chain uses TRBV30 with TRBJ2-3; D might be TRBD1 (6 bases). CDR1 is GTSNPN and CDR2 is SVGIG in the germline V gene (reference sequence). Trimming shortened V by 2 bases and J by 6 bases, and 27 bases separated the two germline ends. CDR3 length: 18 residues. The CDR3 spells CAWSPTWGRPGWLDTQYF. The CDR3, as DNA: TGTGCCTGGAGTCCGACATGGGGGCGTCCAGGATGGTTGGATACGCAGTATTTT. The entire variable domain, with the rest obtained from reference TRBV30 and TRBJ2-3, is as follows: SQTIHQWPATLVQPVGSPLSLECTVEGTSNPNLYWYRQAAGRGLQLLFYSVGIGQISSEVPQNLSASRPQDRQFILSSKKLLLSDSGFYLCAWSPTWGRPGWLDTQYFGPGTRLTVL.

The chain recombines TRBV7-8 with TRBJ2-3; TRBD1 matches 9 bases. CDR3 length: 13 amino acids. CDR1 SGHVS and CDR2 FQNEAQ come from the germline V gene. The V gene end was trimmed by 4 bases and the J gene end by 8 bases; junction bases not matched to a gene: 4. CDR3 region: CASSSQGAGTQYF. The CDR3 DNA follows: TGTGCCAGCAGCTCACAGGGGGCAGGTACGCAGTATTTT.

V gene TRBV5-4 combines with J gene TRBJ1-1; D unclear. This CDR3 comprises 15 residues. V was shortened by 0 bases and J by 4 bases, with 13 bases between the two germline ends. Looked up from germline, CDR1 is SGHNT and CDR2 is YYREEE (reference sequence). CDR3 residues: CASSLELGMGTEAFF. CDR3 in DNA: TGTGCCAGCAGCTTGGAATTGGGGATGGGCACTGAAGCTTTCTTT. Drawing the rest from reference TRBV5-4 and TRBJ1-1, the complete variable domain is ETGVTQSPTHLIKTRGQQVTLRCSSQSGHNTVSWYQQALGQGPQFIFQYYREEENGRGNFPPRFSGLQFPNYSSELNVNALELDDSALYLCASSLELGMGTEAFFGQGTRLTVV.

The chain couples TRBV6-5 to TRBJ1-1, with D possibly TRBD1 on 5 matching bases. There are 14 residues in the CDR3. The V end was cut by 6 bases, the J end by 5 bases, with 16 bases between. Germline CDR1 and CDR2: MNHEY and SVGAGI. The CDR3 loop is CASRRAGRETEAFF. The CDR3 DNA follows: TGTGCCAGCAGGAGGGCAGGGCGAGAAACTGAAGCTTTCTTT.

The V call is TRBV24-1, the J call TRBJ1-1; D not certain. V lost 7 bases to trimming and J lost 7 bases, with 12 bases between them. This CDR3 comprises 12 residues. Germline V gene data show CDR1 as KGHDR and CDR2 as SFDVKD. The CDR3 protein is CATSSEWGEAFF. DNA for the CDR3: TGTGCCACCAGCTCCGAATGGGGTGAAGCTTTCTTT.